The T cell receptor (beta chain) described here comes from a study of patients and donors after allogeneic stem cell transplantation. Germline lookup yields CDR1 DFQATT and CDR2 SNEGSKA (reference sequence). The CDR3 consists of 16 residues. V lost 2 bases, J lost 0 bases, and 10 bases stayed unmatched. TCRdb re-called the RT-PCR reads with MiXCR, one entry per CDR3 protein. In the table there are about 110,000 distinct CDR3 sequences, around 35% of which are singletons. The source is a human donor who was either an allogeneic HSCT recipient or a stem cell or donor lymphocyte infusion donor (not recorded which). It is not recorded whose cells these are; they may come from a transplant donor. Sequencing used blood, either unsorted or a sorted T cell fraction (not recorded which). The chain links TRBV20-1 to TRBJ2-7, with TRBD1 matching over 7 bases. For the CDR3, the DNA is TGCAGTGCTAGACCTCCGGACAGGACGAGCTCCTACGAGCAGTACTTC. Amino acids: CSARPPDRTSSYEQYF.